The clone carrying this T cell receptor (beta chain) was seen only a few times. Unique molecular identifiers were incorporated into the prepared TCRbeta library. TCRdb independently ran MiXCR on the PCR reads; one entry per CDR3 protein. The sample has nearly 400,000 distinct CDR3 sequences; roughly 20% are singletons. These data are taken from a study of T-cell reconstitution after alpha-beta-depleted transplantation in children. Germline V CDR1 and CDR2: SGDLS, YYNGEE. CDR3 length: 15 amino acids. Germline trimming cut 4 bases from V and 3 bases from J; bases unmatched to any gene: 6. Source: PBMCs from the stem cell graft donor, taken from the stem cell graft. The chain carries TRBV9 and TRBJ1-4, with 7 nucleotides matching TRBD1. The origin of this receptor is a human donor who donated a stem cell graft to a child with acute myeloid leukemia. As DNA, the CDR3 is TGTGCCAGCAGCCCCCAGGGGGGCCCTAATGAAAAACTGTTTTTT. It codes for CASSPQGGPNEKLFF.